These 9 T cell receptor beta chains were all obtained from the same sample, sequenced in a study of OX40 agonist ivuxolimab in advanced cancers. Clones were read by immunoSEQ multiplex PCR, and TCRdb kept only the in-frame ones, dropping some. The sample has around 95,000 clones; 85% to 95% are singletons. Here the sequenced sample was CD4+ or CD8+ T cells sorted from blood, taken in a trial of the OX40 agonist ivuxolimab. Receptors originate from an adult with an advanced solid tumor such as melanoma, head and neck, liver or kidney cancer.

This chain uses TRBV19 with TRBJ2-5; the match to TRBD1 covers 8 bases. Germline V CDR1 and CDR2: LNHDA, SQIVND (reference sequence). J was trimmed by 5 bases and V by 9 bases; bases with no gene match: 8. This CDR3 comprises 13 residues. As DNA, the CDR3 is TGTGCCAGCGGGACAGGCGCCAGGGAGACCCAGTACTTC. As protein: CASGTGARETQYF.

The genes are TRBV28 and TRBJ2-1, with 8 bases identical to TRBD1. CDR1 is MDHEN, CDR2 SYDVKM, per germline. V lost 3 bases to trimming and J lost 4 bases; unmatched junction nucleotides: 5. The CDR3 spans 15 residues. The CDR3 DNA reads TGTGCCAGCAGTTTCGGTCAGGGGGCTTACAATGAGCAGTTCTTC. This translates into CASSFGQGAYNEQFF.

This clone turned up a few times. The chain joins TRBV28 to TRBJ1-2; D perhaps matches TRBD1 (5 bases). From germline, CDR1 is MDHEN and CDR2 SYDVKM. CDR3 size: 12 residues. The V and J ends lost 8 bases and 5 bases respectively, with 12 bases between them. CDR3 nucleotides: TGTGCCAGCGAGTTTCCAGGGTATGGCTACACCTTC. This encodes CASEFPGYGYTF.

This chain uses TRBV15 with TRBJ1-4, with unresolved D. The germline CDR1 and CDR2 sequences are LNHNV and YYDKDF (reference sequence). V lost 3 bases and J 5 bases, leaving 13 bases between the germline ends. The length of the CDR3 is 15 residues. Here the CDR3 DNA reads TGTGCCACCAGCAGCTCCCCGGGAGGGAATGAAAAACTGTTTTTT. This sequence encodes CATSSSPGGNEKLFF.

The chain has TRBV9 and TRBJ1-6; D not resolved. Germline V gives CDR1 SGDLS, CDR2 YYNGEE. The CDR3 length is 13 residues. Trimming took off 0 bases at V and 6 bases at J, with 4 bases between the two ends. DNA for the CDR3: TGTGCCAGCAGCGTAGGGGTTAATTCACCCCTCCACTTT. It encodes CASSVGVNSPLHF.

V and J are TRBV18 and TRBJ2-3; D unresolved. Germline V gene data show CDR1 as KGHSH and CDR2 as LQKENI. The CDR3 length is 14 residues. V gave up 3 bases and J gave up 0 bases, with 7 bases separating them. The CDR3 nucleotides are TGTGCCAGCTCACCGGAGTTTAGCACAGATACGCAGTATTTT. Residues: CASSPEFSTDTQYF.

The chain recombines TRBV2 with TRBJ2-5; D is possibly TRBD2 (5 bases). There are 14 residues in the CDR3. V lost 7 bases and J 1 base, leaving 13 bases between the germline ends. The germline gives CDR1 SNHLY, CDR2 FYNNEI. The CDR3 is CASTRRLLQETQYF. The CDR3 nucleotides read TGTGCCAGCACCAGACGACTACTCCAAGAGACCCAGTACTTC.

The chain has TRBV5-4 and TRBJ1-6; maybe TRBD1 (6 bases). Germline loops: CDR1 SGHNT, CDR2 YYREEE (reference sequence). The ends were cut back, 6 bases at V and 8 bases at J, with 21 bases in the middle. The CDR3 runs 16 residues. CDR3: CASTRGAQGVDSPLHF. CDR3 DNA: TGTGCCAGCACCCGGGGGGCACAGGGAGTCGATTCACCCCTCCACTTT.

The chain combines TRBV2 with TRBJ1-2; 9 bases line up with TRBD1. Germline V gene sequence: CDR1 SNHLY, CDR2 FYNNEI. V dropped 5 bases and J dropped 5; count of bases not matched to a gene: 3. CDR3 length: 13 amino acids. The CDR3 reads CASSTGGVYGYTF. For the CDR3, the DNA is TGTGCCAGCAGTACAGGGGGCGTTTATGGCTACACCTTC.